A selection of T cell receptor beta chains follows, all from one sample in a study of T cells in localized non-small cell lung cancer. Assay: immunoSEQ multiplex PCR; the TCRdb copy retains only in-frame clones and omits some. Of about 59,000 clones detected, 90% to 95% appear once; the ten largest clones hold just under 20%. This sample comprised peripheral blood, obtained before any cancer treatment. All receptors derive from a man aged 40 to 69 with stage I lung adenocarcinoma. Both conserved end residues are part of each CDR3. A D gene is named only where the DNA matches it firmly. Some rows have no size entry. The others give once, few or many, or a class for an expanded clone.

TRBD2	once	TRBV4-3	19	TRBJ2-1	CASSQEGPGTSGRRNEQFF	TGCGCCAGCAGCCAAGAAGGACCGGGGACTAGCGGGAGAAGGAATGAGCAGTTCTTC
NA	NA	TRBV19	16	TRBJ1-2	CASSIQQGVESYGYTF	TGTGCCAGTAGTATACAGCAGGGAGTGGAAAGCTATGGCTACACCTTC
TRBD2	NA	TRBV7-3	14	TRBJ2-1	CASSPHPGRNEQFF	TGTGCCAGCAGCCCACACCCCGGGAGGAATGAGCAGTTCTTC
NA	NA	TRBV10-3	15	TRBJ2-2	CAIGGPPGNTGELFF	TGTGCCATCGGGGGACCACCAGGGAACACCGGGGAGCTGTTTTTT
TRBD1	NA	TRBV7-9	13	TRBJ2-7	CASSFPQGYEQYF	TGTGCCAGCAGCTTTCCACAGGGGTACGAGCAGTACTTC
NA	NA	TRBV27	14	TRBJ1-1	CASSPGTVNTEAFF	TGTGCCAGCAGCCCCGGGACGGTGAACACTGAAGCTTTCTTT
NA	NA	TRBV7-7	15	TRBJ2-3	CASSQGSFSTDTQYF	TGTGCTAGCAGCCAGGGATCTTTTAGTACAGATACGCAGTATTTT
TRBD2	NA	TRBV2	14	TRBJ2-1	CASRKRQRENEQFF	TGTGCCAGTAGAAAGCGGCAGCGGGAGAATGAGCAGTTCTTC
NA	NA	TRBV11-3	13	TRBJ2-7	CASSLMASYEQYF	TGTGCCAGCAGCTTAATGGCCTCCTACGAGCAGTACTTC
TRBD1	NA	TRBV5-4	14	TRBJ2-7	CASSSGQVPYEQYF	TGTGCCAGCAGCTCCGGACAGGTGCCCTACGAGCAGTACTTC
NA	NA	TRBV30	12	TRBJ1-5	CAWSVGNQPQHF	TGTGCCTGGAGTGTAGGGAATCAGCCCCAGCATTTT
NA	NA	TRBV11-2	14	TRBJ2-2	CASTLALDTGELFF	TGTGCCAGCACGCTAGCCTTAGACACCGGGGAGCTGTTTTTT
NA	NA	TRBV5-1	15	TRBJ1-1	CASSLGPSSHTEAFF	TGCGCCAGCAGCTTGGGGCCATCGAGTCACACTGAAGCTTTCTTT
TRBD1	once	TRBV19	14	TRBJ1-5	CATAGGRFDQPQHF	TGTGCCACCGCAGGGGGCAGGTTCGATCAGCCCCAGCATTTT
TRBD2	NA	TRBV6-1	15	TRBJ2-1	CASSEEAGGPNEQFF	TGTGCCAGCAGTGAAGAGGCGGGAGGGCCCAATGAGCAGTTCTTC
NA	NA	TRBV7-2	13	TRBJ2-2	CASSVPKGGELFF	TGTGCCAGCAGCGTTCCGAAAGGCGGGGAGCTGTTTTTT
NA	NA	TRBV10-3	15	TRBJ2-3	CAISEGGRFADTQYF	TGTGCCATCAGTGAGGGGGGTCGGTTCGCAGATACGCAGTATTTT
NA	NA	TRBV10-1	14	TRBJ2-3	CASSEYRTADTQYF	TGCGCCAGCAGTGAGTACCGTACGGCCGATACGCAGTATTTT
NA	NA	TRBV19	12	TRBJ1-5	CASSMSNQPQHF	TGTGCCAGTAGTATGAGCAATCAGCCCCAGCATTTT
NA	NA	TRBV18	14	TRBJ2-7	CASSPQSVGYEQYF	TGTGCCAGCTCACCACAAAGCGTGGGGTACGAGCAGTACTTC
NA	once	TRBV5-6	14	TRBJ1-2	CASSLRGSDYGYTF	TGTGCCAGCAGCTTGAGGGGGTCCGACTATGGCTACACCTTC
NA	NA	TRBV19	14	TRBJ2-1	CASSTGEGIAEQFF	TGTGCCAGTAGTACTGGTGAGGGTATTGCTGAGCAGTTCTTC
NA	NA	TRBV6-1	14	TRBJ1-2	CASSDTSEDYGYTF	TGTGCCAGCAGTGATACTTCCGAAGACTATGGCTACACCTTC
NA	NA	TRBV4-3	15	TRBJ1-3	CASSQDPAGGNTIYF	TGCGCCAGCAGCCAAGATCCCGCCGGTGGAAACACCATATATTTT
NA	NA	TRBV9	13	TRBJ2-1	CASSVQGYNEQFF	TGTGCCAGCAGCGTACAGGGTTACAATGAGCAGTTCTTC
TRBD2	NA	TRBV7-9	15	TRBJ2-5	CASSPTGTSGETQYF	TGTGCCAGCAGCCCCACCGGGACTAGCGGAGAGACCCAGTACTTC
NA	NA	TRBV18	13	TRBJ2-3	CASSPRKTDTQYF	TGTGCCAGCTCACCACGGAAAACAGATACGCAGTATTTT
NA	NA	TRBV7-2	18	TRBJ1-1	CASSLERTQTGWEPEAFF	TGTGCCAGCAGCTTAGAACGTACCCAGACAGGTTGGGAACCTGAAGCTTTCTTT
NA	NA	TRBV5-1	14	TRBJ2-1	CASSLSGAYNEQFF	TGCGCCAGCAGCCTGTCAGGGGCCTACAATGAGCAGTTCTTC
NA	few	TRBV29-1	13	TRBJ2-7	CSVVTATSYEQYF	TGCAGCGTTGTTACGGCTACTTCCTACGAGCAGTACTTC
NA	NA	TRBV2	13	TRBJ2-1	CASSVGTTNEQFF	TGTGCCAGCAGTGTCGGGACGACCAATGAGCAGTTCTTC
TRBD1	NA	TRBV7-6	17	TRBJ2-2	CASSLATGATNTGELFF	TGTGCCAGCAGCTTAGCGACAGGGGCTACGAACACCGGGGAGCTGTTTTTT
NA	NA	TRBV5-4	16	TRBJ2-1	CASSFRVSTRSDEQFF	TGTGCCAGTAGCTTCCGTGTGAGTACCAGGAGCGATGAGCAGTTCTTC
NA	NA	TRBV6-1	15	TRBJ2-5	CASSERHRVIETQYF	TGTGCCAGCAGTGAACGGCACAGGGTTATAGAGACCCAGTACTTC
NA	NA	TRBV20-1	11	TRBJ2-1	CSAGLDNEQFF	TGCAGTGCAGGACTCGACAATGAGCAGTTCTTC
NA	NA	TRBV12-5	14	TRBJ2-7	CASGDSDTSYEQYF	TGTGCTAGTGGTGACTCGGACACCTCCTACGAGCAGTACTTC
NA	NA	TRBV2	14	TRBJ2-4	CASSDGQGGNIQYF	TGTGCCAGCAGTGATGGTCAGGGTGGAAACATTCAGTACTTC
NA	few	TRBV21-1	14	TRBJ2-1	CASSKGEEHNEQFF	TGTGCCAGCAGCAAAGGCGAAGAACACAATGAGCAGTTCTTC
NA	few	TRBV11-2	13	TRBJ1-1	CASSLDVDSEAFF	TGTGCCAGCAGCTTAGACGTGGACAGTGAAGCTTTCTTT
TRBD1	NA	TRBV30	12	TRBJ1-2	CAWREGQPRYTF	TGTGCCTGGAGGGAGGGACAGCCGCGCTACACCTTC
NA	NA	TRBV18	13	TRBJ2-5	CASSRTPQETQYF	TGTGCCAGCTCCCGTACACCCCAAGAGACCCAGTACTTC
NA	NA	TRBV27	13	TRBJ1-5	CASSLGQNQPQHF	TGTGCCAGCAGTTTAGGACAAAATCAGCCCCAGCATTTT
NA	NA	TRBV7-2	16	TRBJ2-3	CASSYAGTHSTDTQYF	TGTGCCAGCAGCTACGCCGGGACACACAGCACAGATACGCAGTATTTT
NA	NA	TRBV27	15	TRBJ2-3	CASSTRGQSTDTQYF	TGTGCCAGCAGCACACGTGGTCAGAGCACAGATACGCAGTATTTT
TRBD1	NA	TRBV4-1	17	TRBJ2-3	CASSQEFRDRGADTQYF	TGCGCCAGCAGCCAAGAATTTCGGGACAGGGGCGCAGATACGCAGTATTTT
NA	NA	TRBV27	16	TRBJ2-6	CASSSRVVSGANVLTF	TGTGCCAGCAGTTCCAGGGTCGTTAGTGGGGCCAACGTCCTGACTTTC
NA	few	TRBV6-5	15	TRBJ2-1	CASRVGLRVYNEQFF	TGTGCCAGCAGGGTGGGTCTAAGAGTCTACAATGAGCAGTTCTTC
NA	NA	TRBV11-2	14	TRBJ1-3	CASSLDPSGNTIYF	TGTGCCAGCAGCTTAGATCCCTCTGGAAACACCATATATTTT
NA	NA	TRBV19	12	TRBJ2-5	CASKAPQETQYF	TGTGCCAGTAAGGCGCCTCAAGAGACCCAGTACTTC
NA	NA	TRBV6-6	14	TRBJ2-2	CASSETRNTGELFF	TGTGCCAGCAGTGAGACCCGGAACACCGGGGAGCTGTTTTTT
NA	NA	TRBV7-3	13	TRBJ2-3	CASSSTLRDTQYF	TGTGCCAGCAGCTCGACACTTAGGGATACGCAGTATTTT